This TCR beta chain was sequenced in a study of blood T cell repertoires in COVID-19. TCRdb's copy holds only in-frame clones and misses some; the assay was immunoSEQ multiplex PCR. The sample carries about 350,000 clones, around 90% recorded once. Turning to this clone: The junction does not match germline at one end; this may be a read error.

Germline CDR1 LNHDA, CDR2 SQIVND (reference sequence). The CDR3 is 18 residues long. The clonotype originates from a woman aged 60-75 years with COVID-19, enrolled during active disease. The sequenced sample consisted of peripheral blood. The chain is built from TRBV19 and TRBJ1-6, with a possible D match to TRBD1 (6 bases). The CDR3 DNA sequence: TGTGCCAGTACCAAGACTACGGGGGGCGGAACCTATAATTCACCCTTCCACTTT. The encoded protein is CASTKTTGGGTYNSPFHF.